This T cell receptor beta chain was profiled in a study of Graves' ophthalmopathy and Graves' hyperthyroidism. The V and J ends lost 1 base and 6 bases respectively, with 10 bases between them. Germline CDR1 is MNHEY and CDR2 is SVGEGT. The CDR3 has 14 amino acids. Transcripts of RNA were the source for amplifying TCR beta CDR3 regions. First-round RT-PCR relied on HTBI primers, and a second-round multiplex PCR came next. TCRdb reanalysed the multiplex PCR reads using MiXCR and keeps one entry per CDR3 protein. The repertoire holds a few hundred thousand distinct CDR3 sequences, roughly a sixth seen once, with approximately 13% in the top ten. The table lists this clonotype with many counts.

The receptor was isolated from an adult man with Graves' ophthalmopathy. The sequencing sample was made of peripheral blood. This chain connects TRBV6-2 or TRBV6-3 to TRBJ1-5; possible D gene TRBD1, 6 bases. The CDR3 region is CASSYLGAGQPQHF. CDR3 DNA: TGTGCCAGCAGTTACTTGGGGGCGGGTCAGCCCCAGCATTTT.